One sample yielded the 17 T cell receptor beta chains listed below, sequenced in a study of T cells in localized non-small cell lung cancer. Using immunoSEQ multiplex PCR, the repertoire was profiled, and TCRdb retains in-frame clones only, with some absent. The data hold approximately 30,000 clones, with 88% observed a single time. Sequencing used peripheral blood, obtained before any cancer treatment. These TCRs come from a woman aged 35-75 years with stage I lung adenocarcinoma.

The J gene is TRBJ1-5, the V gene TRBV6-5; D gene unclear. The CDR3 contains 16 residues. The V gene lost 2 bases and the J gene lost 6 bases, with 17 bases spanning the gap. Germline CDR1 and CDR2: MNHEY and SVGAGI. CDR3 in amino acids: CASSYEGPPRGQPQHF. CDR3 nucleotides: TGTGCCAGCAGTTACGAGGGCCCTCCACGGGGTCAGCCCCAGCATTTT.

The chain combines TRBV7-2 with TRBJ1-2; 7 bases fit TRBD1. The CDR3 is 18 amino acids. Germline CDR1 is SGHTA and CDR2 is FQGNSA. V shed 5 bases and J 0 bases; nucleotides not matched to a gene: 15. The DNA of the CDR3 is TGTGCCAGCAGCCCCGAGGGTCCCGGACAGGCCTCTAACTATGGCTACACCTTC. Translation: CASSPEGPGQASNYGYTF.

The rearrangement links TRBV6-6 to TRBJ1-1; 7 bases are shared with TRBD1. V shed 2 bases and J 1 base; nucleotides not matched to a gene: 7. The CDR3 consists of 16 residues. Germline CDR1 and CDR2: MNHNY and SVGAGI (reference sequence). CDR3: CASSYLEGQPNTEAFF. The CDR3 DNA sequence: TGTGCCAGCAGTTACCTGGAGGGACAGCCGAACACTGAAGCTTTCTTT.

The J gene is TRBJ2-3, the V gene TRBV5-1; 8 bases fit TRBD2. V lost 3 bases and J lost 0; bases outside the gene matches: 3. The germline gives CDR1 SGHRS, CDR2 YFSETQ. The CDR3 totals 15 residues. The DNA of the CDR3 is TGCGCCAGCAGCTCGAGCGGGGGTAGCACAGATACGCAGTATTTT. This codes for CASSSSGGSTDTQYF. The variable domain in full, completed from reference TRBV5-1 and TRBJ2-3, reads KAGVTQTPRYLIKTRGQQVTLSCSPISGHRSVSWYQQTPGQGLQFLFEYFSETQRNKGNFPGRFSGRQFSNSRSEMNVSTLELGDSALYLCASSSSGGSTDTQYFGPGTRLTVL.

The rearrangement joins TRBV9 to TRBJ2-2; D is uncertain. The CDR3 covers 18 residues. Germline-derived CDR1 and CDR2 are SGDLS and YYNGEE. The ends were cut back, 0 bases at V and 5 bases at J, with 20 bases in the middle. CDR3 protein: CASSVGATSATWTGELFF. The CDR3 coding sequence is TGTGCCAGCAGCGTAGGGGCGACCAGTGCGACTTGGACCGGGGAGCTGTTTTTT. Full variable domain (missing parts from reference TRBV9 and TRBJ2-2): DSGVTQTPKHLITATGQRVTLRCSPRSGDLSVYWYQQSLDQGLQFLIQYYNGEERAKGNILERFSAQQFPDLHSELNLSSLELGDSALYFCASSVGATSATWTGELFFGEGSRLTVL.

V usage is TRBV30 and J usage is TRBJ2-5; 8 bases are shared with TRBD2. Looked up from germline, CDR1 is GTSNPN and CDR2 is SVGIG (reference sequence). This CDR3 spans 15 amino acids. J was trimmed by 5 bases and V by 5 bases; bases with no gene match: 13. The CDR3 region is CAWYREGGPRETQYF. CDR3 nucleotides: TGTGCCTGGTATCGGGAGGGGGGGCCCCGGGAGACCCAGTACTTC.

The chain carries TRBV2 and TRBJ2-3; maybe TRBD1 (6 bases). V was shortened by 5 bases and J by 8 bases, with 14 bases between the two germline ends. Germline lookup yields CDR1 SNHLY and CDR2 FYNNEI. This CDR3 comprises 13 residues. The CDR3 protein is CASSPGQWGTQYF. DNA for the CDR3: TGTGCCAGCAGTCCGGGACAATGGGGTACGCAGTATTTT.

This chain joins TRBV9 and TRBJ2-5, with 8 bases aligning to TRBD2. The germline V gene encodes CDR1 SGDLS and CDR2 YYNGEE. V shed 3 bases, J shed 1 base, and the junction held 2 bases outside the gene matches. CDR3 length: 14 residues. CDR3 bases: TGTGCCAGCAGCGCGGGGGGGGTCCAAGAGACCCAGTACTTC. Its protein is CASSAGGVQETQYF.

The V and J genes are TRBV9 and TRBJ2-7, with D possibly matching TRBD1 (5 bases). The V and J ends lost 3 bases and 4 bases respectively, with 11 bases between them. Germline assignment: CDR1 SGDLS and CDR2 YYNGEE. This CDR3 is 13 amino acids long. CDR3 sequence reads: CASSAHDRYEQYF. CDR3 DNA sequence: TGTGCCAGCAGCGCCCATGACAGATACGAGCAGTACTTC.

This clone came up once. J is TRBJ1-4 and V is TRBV4-3; no reliable D call. Trimming pared 0 bases from V and 0 bases from J, leaving 14 bases between. The germline V gene encodes CDR1 LGHNA and CDR2 YSLEER. This CDR3 has 18 amino acids. CDR3 sequence reads: CASSQEVPGSTTNEKLFF. CDR3 nucleotide sequence: TGCGCCAGCAGCCAAGAAGTACCAGGAAGCACAACTAATGAAAAACTGTTTTTT.

The chain uses TRBV7-2 and TRBJ2-3; D is possibly TRBD2 (6 bases). Germline CDR1 and CDR2: SGHTA and FQGNSA. CDR3 size: 16 residues. V lost 1 base and J 2 bases, leaving 13 bases between the germline ends. CDR3 amino acids: CASSLELGGLTDTQYF. In nucleotides, the CDR3 is TGTGCCAGCAGCTTAGAACTCGGGGGACTCACAGATACGCAGTATTTT.

The rearrangement uses TRBV18 and TRBJ1-1; a weak D match, TRBD1 (6 bases). Trimming stripped 6 bases from V and 3 bases from J, with 14 bases between. The germline V gene has CDR1 KGHSH and CDR2 LQKENI. The CDR3 loop spans 14 amino acids. CDR3 in amino acids: CASSLLGGDTEAFF. The CDR3 DNA reads TGTGCCAGCTCTCTACTAGGGGGTGACACTGAAGCTTTCTTT.

This clone was picked up one time. J is TRBJ1-6 and V is TRBV30; D possibly corresponds to TRBD1 (5 bases). Germline V gene lookup returns CDR1 GTSNPN and CDR2 SVGIG (reference sequence). CDR3 length equals 17 residues. Trimming cost V 0 bases and J 9 bases, with 21 bases left between them. The CDR3 region is CAWSVGKSGRDASPLHF. The CDR3 DNA reads as TGTGCCTGGAGTGTTGGGAAATCAGGGCGGGATGCTTCACCCCTCCACTTT.

V is TRBV9 and J is TRBJ1-2, with 8 bases fitting TRBD1. The CDR3 is 15 amino acids. Germline V gives CDR1 SGDLS, CDR2 YYNGEE. J gave up 3 bases and V 3 bases, and 7 bases lay outside the gene matches. The CDR3 DNA follows: TGTGCCAGCAGCGCCCGGCAGGGGGCGTACTATGGCTACACCTTC. It yields the protein CASSARQGAYYGYTF.

The genes are TRBV9 and TRBJ2-1, with TRBD2 matching over 9 bases. Germline V gives CDR1 SGDLS, CDR2 YYNGEE. CDR3 length: 19 amino acids. V lost 0 bases, J lost 0 bases, and 10 bases stayed unmatched. CDR3 nucleotides: TGTGCCAGCAGCGTAGACAGTAGCGGGGGACTCAGCTCCTACAATGAGCAGTTCTTC. Translation: CASSVDSSGGLSSYNEQFF.

The V gene is TRBV27, the J gene TRBJ2-5; 15 bases are a match to TRBD2. V gave up 7 bases and J gave up 5 bases; unmatched junction bases: 8. The CDR3 runs 16 residues. CDR1 MNHEY and CDR2 SMNVEV come from the germline V gene (reference sequence). The DNA for the CDR3 is TGTGCCAGCACCCGGACTAGCGGGGGGGCCGCCGAGACCCAGTACTTC. It codes for CASTRTSGGAAETQYF.

The gene calls are TRBV7-2 and TRBJ2-5; 12 bases match TRBD2. CDR3 length equals 16 residues. V was clipped by 5 bases and J by 7 bases; unmatched bases: 11. From germline, CDR1 is SGHTA and CDR2 FQGNSA. The DNA for the CDR3 is TGTGCCAGCAGCAAGACGACTAGCGGGGGTGAAGTGACCCAGTACTTC. Its protein product is CASSKTTSGGEVTQYF.